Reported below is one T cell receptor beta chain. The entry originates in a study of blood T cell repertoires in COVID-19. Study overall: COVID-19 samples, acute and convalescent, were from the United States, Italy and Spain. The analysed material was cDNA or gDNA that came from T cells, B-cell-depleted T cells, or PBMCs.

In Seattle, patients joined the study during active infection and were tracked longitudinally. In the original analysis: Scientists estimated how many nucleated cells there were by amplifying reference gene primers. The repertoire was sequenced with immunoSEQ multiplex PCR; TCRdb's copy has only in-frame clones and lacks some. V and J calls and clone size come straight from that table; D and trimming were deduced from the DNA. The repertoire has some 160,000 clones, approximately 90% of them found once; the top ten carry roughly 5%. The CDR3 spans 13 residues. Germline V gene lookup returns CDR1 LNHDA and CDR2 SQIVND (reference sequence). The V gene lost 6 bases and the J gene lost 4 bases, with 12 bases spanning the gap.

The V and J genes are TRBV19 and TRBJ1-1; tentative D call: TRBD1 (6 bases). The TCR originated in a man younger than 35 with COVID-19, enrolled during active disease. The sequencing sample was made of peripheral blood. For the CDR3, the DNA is TGTGCCAGTAGCCAAGACAGGTCCACTGAAGCTTTCTTT. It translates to CASSQDRSTEAFF.